These T cell receptor beta chains were read from a single sample in a study of blood T cell repertoires in COVID-19. Generated by immunoSEQ multiplex PCR, the TCRdb table keeps only in-frame clones and is missing some. The top ten clones hold roughly 10% of a sample with around 220,000 clones, roughly nine tenths of them seen once. Specimen: peripheral blood. These receptor sequences come from a woman aged 45-65 years with COVID-19, enrolled during active disease. The CDR3 runs from the conserved cysteine through the conserved F or W. Fields, in order: clone size, J gene, CDR3 length, D gene, V gene, CDR3 protein, CDR3 DNA. D genes are given only for firm matches. Where a row states a size, it is once, few, many or the class of an expanded clone; other rows omit it.

- TRBJ2-3 18 TRBD2 TRBV5-1 CASKTSLAGRPSTDTQYF TGCGCCAGCAAGACGAGTCTAGCGGGGCGACCTAGCACAGATACGCAGTATTTT
- TRBJ1-2 15 TRBD1 TRBV6-9 CASIQPGQGNYGYTF TGTGCCAGCATTCAACCGGGACAGGGAAACTATGGCTACACCTTC
once TRBJ2-7 13 TRBD2 TRBV5-4 CASSSGGSYEQYF TGTGCCAGCAGCTCGGGGGGCTCCTACGAGCAGTACTTC
- TRBJ1-5 15 - TRBV5-5 CASSLSEYSNQPQHF TGTGCCAGCAGCTTGAGCGAATATAGCAATCAGCCCCAGCATTTT
- TRBJ1-2 13 TRBD1 TRBV5-1 CASTDRGLYGYTF TGCGCCAGCACCGACAGGGGGTTGTATGGCTACACCTTC
once TRBJ2-2 14 - TRBV11-2 CASSLRGIGRRLFF TGTGCCAGCAGCTTACGAGGCATAGGGAGGCGGCTGTTTTTT
- TRBJ1-3 14 TRBD1 TRBV19 CASSATGQGNTIYF TGTGCCAGTAGCGCGACAGGGCAAGGAAACACCATATATTTT
- TRBJ1-2 14 TRBD1 TRBV11-3 CASSLGTGAPGYTF TGTGCCAGCAGCTTAGGGACAGGCGCTCCTGGCTACACCTTC
- TRBJ1-2 14 - TRBV6-1 CASSETPPNYGYTF TGTGCCAGCAGTGAGACACCACCTAACTATGGCTACACCTTC
- TRBJ2-1 14 TRBD2 TRBV5-1 CASSFLAGNNEQFF TGCGCCAGCAGCTTTCTAGCGGGTAACAATGAGCAGTTCTTC
- TRBJ1-1 13 TRBD1 TRBV19 CASSSQGATEAFF TGTGCCAGTAGTTCTCAGGGGGCCACTGAAGCTTTCTTT
- TRBJ2-6 17 TRBD1 TRBV3-1/TRBV3-2 CASSQPGQYSGANVLTF TGTGCCAGCAGCCAACCGGGACAGTACTCTGGGGCCAACGTCCTGACTTTC
- TRBJ1-1 14 TRBD1 TRBV5-4 CASSWDRMNTEAFF TGTGCCAGCAGCTGGGACAGGATGAACACTGAAGCTTTCTTT
- TRBJ1-5 14 - TRBV28 CASSLRGSNQPQHF TGTGCCAGCAGTTTAAGAGGGAGCAATCAGCCCCAGCATTTT
- TRBJ2-2 13 TRBD1 TRBV6-5 CASNPGGTGELFF TGTGCCAGCAACCCAGGGGGCACCGGGGAGCTGTTTTTT
- TRBJ2-3 16 TRBD2 TRBV20-1 CSASEVWGLAIDTQYF TGCAGTGCTAGTGAGGTGTGGGGACTAGCGATAGATACGCAGTATTTT
- TRBJ1-1 15 TRBD1 TRBV6-5 CASSAKGTGSTEAFF TGTGCCAGCAGCGCGAAAGGGACAGGGTCGACTGAAGCTTTCTTT
- TRBJ1-2 16 TRBD1 TRBV7-9 CASSLGPVTGAYGYTF TGTGCCAGCAGCTTAGGCCCTGTGACAGGGGCGTATGGCTACACCTTC
- TRBJ2-6 18 TRBD1 TRBV27 CASTTLDRGNSGANVLTF TGTGCCAGCACCACACTGGACAGGGGGAACTCTGGGGCCAACGTCCTGACTTTC
- TRBJ2-2 16 TRBD1 TRBV7-3 CASSLGTGGLTGELFF TGTGCCAGCAGCCTAGGGACAGGGGGTCTAACCGGGGAGCTGTTTTTT
- TRBJ1-1 14 - TRBV4-3 CASSQLTGNTEAFF TGCGCCAGCAGCCAATTGACTGGGAACACTGAAGCTTTCTTT
- TRBJ1-4 14 - TRBV30 CAWGDGGQIKKLFF TGTGCCTGGGGAGATGGAGGACAGATAAAAAAACTGTTTTTT
- TRBJ2-2 17 TRBD1 TRBV6-6 CASSGSRTGANTGELFF TGTGCCAGCAGTGGATCAAGGACAGGAGCGAACACCGGGGAGCTGTTTTTT
- TRBJ2-3 17 - TRBV5-1 CASSLGWLEDYTDTQYF TGCGCCAGCAGCTTAGGGTGGTTGGAGGATTACACAGATACGCAGTATTTT
- TRBJ2-3 15 - TRBV9 CASSVEGVVTDTQYF TGTGCCAGCAGCGTAGAGGGGGTTGTCACAGATACGCAGTATTTT
- TRBJ1-5 14 TRBD1 TRBV7-3 CASSGDREGQPQHF TGTGCCAGCAGCGGGGACAGGGAAGGTCAGCCCCAGCATTTT
- TRBJ1-1 12 - TRBV28 CASQTGGTEAFF TGTGCCAGCCAGACGGGAGGTACTGAAGCTTTCTTT
- TRBJ2-3 15 TRBD2 TRBV27 CASGGGRSSTDTQYF TGTGCCAGTGGCGGGGGGCGCTCTAGCACAGATACGCAGTATTTT
- TRBJ2-1 14 - TRBV12-5 CASGLSGDYNEQFF TGTGCTAGTGGTTTGTCAGGGGATTACAATGAGCAGTTCTTC
- TRBJ2-1 14 - TRBV14 CASSPLQGLREQFF TGTGCCAGCAGCCCCCTCCAGGGTTTGAGGGAGCAGTTCTTC
- TRBJ2-2 14 - TRBV6-6 CASSWKGWDGELFF TGTGCCAGCAGTTGGAAGGGGTGGGACGGGGAGCTGTTTTTT
once TRBJ1-1 13 - TRBV6-4 CASSDRGHTEAFF TGTGCCAGCAGTGACAGGGGCCACACTGAAGCTTTCTTT
- TRBJ2-5 15 TRBD2 TRBV5-6 CASSLAGPGQETQYF TGTGCCAGCAGCCTAGCGGGACCGGGCCAAGAGACCCAGTACTTC
- TRBJ2-1 13 TRBD2 TRBV3-1/TRBV3-2 CASSAPGRGEQFF TGTGCCAGCAGCGCCCCCGGGCGGGGGGAGCAGTTCTTC